The next 29 T cell receptor beta chains were all read from a single sample in a study of identifying expanded T cells in peripheral blood. Measured with immunoSEQ multiplex PCR; TCRdb has only the in-frame clones, and not every one. The sample lists tens of thousands of clones, 84% occurring once. Material: blood. The receptors were sampled from a person aged 18 to 70 in good health.

In its sample, this clone was seen once. This chain uses TRBV11-2 with TRBJ2-3; D remains ambiguous. The CDR3 spans 16 residues. V lost 0 bases and J lost 2, with 12 bases in between. Germline V gene lookup returns CDR1 SGHAT and CDR2 FQNNGV. CDR3 sequence (DNA): TGTGCCAGCAGCTTAGATCTGGGTCCCAACACAGATACGCAGTATTTT. This sequence encodes CASSLDLGPNTDTQYF.

The rearrangement uses TRBV9 and TRBJ1-3; the D is unclear. The CDR3 spans 16 residues. The V and J ends lost 0 bases and 2 bases respectively, with 12 bases between them. Germline CDR1 and CDR2: SGDLS and YYNGEE. The CDR3 DNA sequence: TGTGCCAGCAGCGTAGATGGCTCCCGGACTGGAAACACCATATATTTT. The encoded protein is CASSVDGSRTGNTIYF.

This rearrangement joins TRBV29-1 to TRBJ1-1, with a tentative D call TRBD1 (5 bases). CDR3 length equals 13 residues. With 4 bases removed from V and 7 bases from J, the gap between germline ends came to 16 bases. Germline loops: CDR1 SQVTM, CDR2 ANQGSEA. CDR3 loop: CSVVRDRRGEAFF. In DNA, the CDR3 is TGCAGCGTTGTCAGGGACCGCCGAGGTGAAGCTTTCTTT.

The rearrangement uses TRBV23-1 and TRBJ2-7, with D possibly called TRBD1 or TRBD2 (5 bases each). TRBV23-1 is annotated as an ORF whose role is uncertain. Trimming took off 2 bases at V and 4 bases at J, with 18 bases between the two ends. CDR3 length: 16 amino acids. Written as DNA, the CDR3 is TGCGCCAGCAGTCAACCACCCGGGACGAGAAAATACGAGCAGTACTTC. Amino acid sequence: CASSQPPGTRKYEQYF.

The chain recombines TRBV4-1 with TRBJ2-3; a possible D gene is TRBD2 (5 bases). Germline V CDR1 and CDR2: MGHRA, YSYEKL. CDR3 size: 16 residues. V shed 0 bases and J shed 2 bases, with 12 bases lying between them. The CDR3 loop reads CASSQEDSATTDTQYF. The CDR3 region has the DNA TGCGCCAGCAGCCAAGAAGATAGCGCCACCACAGATACGCAGTATTTT.

The chain couples TRBV19 to TRBJ2-7; 7 bases agree with TRBD2. With 5 bases clipped from V and 6 bases from J, the junction kept 13 bases outside the gene matches. This CDR3 spans 15 amino acids. The germline CDR1 and CDR2 sequences are LNHDA and SQIVND (reference sequence). In DNA, the CDR3 is TGTGCCAGTAGTCCGGGACTATTTATACCGACCGAGCAGTACTTC. It codes for CASSPGLFIPTEQYF.

The genes are TRBV5-6 and TRBJ1-1; 10 bases map to TRBD1. From germline, CDR1 is SGHDT and CDR2 YYEEEE. Unmatched junction bases numbered 15, after V lost 4 bases and J lost 3 bases. This CDR3 comprises 18 residues. CDR3 protein: CASSGTGQGDTLDTEAFF. DNA of the CDR3: TGTGCCAGCAGCGGAACCGGACAGGGGGACACCTTGGACACTGAAGCTTTCTTT.

The V and J genes are TRBV18 and TRBJ2-3, with a weak D call TRBD2 (6 bases). CDR3 length equals 12 residues. Germline CDR1 and CDR2: KGHSH and LQKENI. V was shortened by 4 bases and J by 4 bases, with 6 bases between the two germline ends. The CDR3 sequence is CASSREADTQYF. CDR3 sequence (DNA): TGTGCCAGCTCACGGGAGGCAGATACGCAGTATTTT. Combining the CDR3 with reference TRBV18 and TRBJ2-3 gives the whole variable domain NAGVMQNPRHLVRRRGQEARLRCSPMKGHSHVYWYRQLPEEGLKFMVYLQKENIIDESGMPKERFSAEFPKEGPSILRIQQVVRGDSAAYFCASSREADTQYFGPGTRLTVL.

The V gene is TRBV19, the J gene TRBJ1-1; D remains unclear. Trimming stripped 2 bases from V and 5 bases from J, with 9 bases between. Germline CDR1 and CDR2: LNHDA and SQIVND (reference sequence). There are 13 residues in the CDR3. The CDR3 bases are TGTGCCAGTAGTATATGGGGAAATACTGAAGCTTTCTTT. Translation gives CASSIWGNTEAFF.

The rearrangement joins TRBV2 to TRBJ1-2; D ambiguous. Germline assignment: CDR1 SNHLY and CDR2 FYNNEI. The CDR3 runs 14 residues. Trimming cost V 3 bases and J 4 bases, with 12 bases left between them. CDR3 protein: CASSESPEPYGYTF. The DNA of the CDR3 is TGTGCCAGCAGTGAGTCCCCTGAGCCCTATGGCTACACCTTC.

The chain recombines TRBV4-2 with TRBJ2-2; 9 nucleotides align to TRBD2. Trimming at V came to 0 bases and at J to 4 bases, leaving 6 bases not matched to a gene. CDR3 length: 17 amino acids. Germline V lookup: CDR1 LGHNA, CDR2 YNFKEQ. The chain's CDR3 is CASSQDLAGGATGELFF. Here the CDR3 DNA reads TGTGCCAGCAGCCAAGATCTGGCGGGAGGGGCCACCGGGGAGCTGTTTTTT.

The J gene is TRBJ2-1, the V gene TRBV2, with unresolved D. Germline loops: CDR1 SNHLY, CDR2 FYNNEI. This CDR3 is 14 amino acids long. The ends were cut back, 1 base at V and 8 bases at J, with 12 bases in the middle. CDR3 region: CASSEGRLRDEQFF. CDR3 DNA sequence: TGTGCCAGCAGTGAAGGCAGGCTACGGGATGAGCAGTTCTTC.

V and J are TRBV4-3 and TRBJ2-7, with 11 bases fitting TRBD2. The germline V gene encodes CDR1 LGHNA and CDR2 YSLEER. V lost 4 bases to trimming and J lost 2 bases; unmatched junction nucleotides: 4. This CDR3 region has 15 residues. The CDR3 region is CASSPTGLAAYEQYF. Here the CDR3 DNA reads TGCGCCAGCAGCCCTACGGGACTAGCGGCCTACGAGCAGTACTTC.

The chain is built from TRBV7-2 and TRBJ1-4; 8 bases line up with TRBD1. The CDR3 sequence is 13 residues long. Germline trimming cut 5 bases from V and 9 bases from J; bases unmatched to any gene: 5. Per the germline V gene, CDR1 is SGHTA and CDR2 is FQGNSA. The CDR3 region is CASSLGQGQKLFF. In nucleotides, the CDR3 is TGTGCCAGCAGCCTTGGACAGGGACAAAAACTGTTTTTT.

This rearrangement joins TRBV28 to TRBJ1-5; the D is unclear. V was trimmed by 7 bases and J by 4 bases, leaving 14 bases between them. Germline V gene lookup returns CDR1 MDHEN and CDR2 SYDVKM. CDR3 length: 14 amino acids. As DNA, the CDR3 is TGTGCCAGCAACCAAGGGAGGGTTAATCAGCCCCAGCATTTT. This sequence encodes CASNQGRVNQPQHF.

V usage is TRBV19 and J usage is TRBJ1-2; D ambiguous. The length of the CDR3 is 14 residues. V lost 4 bases and J 4 bases, leaving 13 bases between the germline ends. Germline CDR1 LNHDA, CDR2 SQIVND (reference sequence). CDR3 bases: TGTGCCAGTAGTAACCGGGAGGCGAGCTATGGCTACACCTTC. Translated: CASSNREASYGYTF.

The chain has TRBV30 and TRBJ1-4, with D unclear. The CDR3 loop spans 14 amino acids. V was trimmed by 0 bases and J by 5 bases, leaving 10 bases between them. Germline CDR1 reads GTSNPN; CDR2 reads SVGIG (reference sequence). In DNA form, the CDR3 reads TGTGCCTGGAGTGTAGGGTCTCTAAATGAAAAACTGTTTTTT. It codes for CAWSVGSLNEKLFF.

The chain recombines TRBV5-8 with TRBJ1-2; 8 bases line up with TRBD1. The CDR3 covers 16 residues. The germline gives CDR1 SGHTS, CDR2 YDEGEE. Unmatched junction bases numbered 15, after V lost 6 bases and J lost 5 bases. The DNA for the CDR3 is TGTGCCAGCACCCCCAGCGGGACAGGCTACCTATATGGCTACACCTTC. This sequence encodes CASTPSGTGYLYGYTF.

The rearrangement joins TRBV19 to TRBJ2-5; a possible D gene is TRBD2 (5 bases). Germline CDR1 LNHDA, CDR2 SQIVND (reference sequence). The CDR3 length is 15 residues. Trimming removed 4 bases from V and 1 base from J, with 13 bases in between. The CDR3 loop reads CASSTREGFQETQYF. DNA for the CDR3: TGTGCCAGTAGTACCCGTGAGGGCTTCCAAGAGACCCAGTACTTC.

The chain couples TRBV9 to TRBJ1-4, with unresolved D. V lost 3 bases and J 2 bases, leaving 11 bases between the germline ends. This CDR3 region has 15 residues. Germline loops: CDR1 SGDLS, CDR2 YYNGEE. The CDR3, as DNA: TGTGCCAGCAGCGGGCTAGCGGCGACTAATGAAAAACTGTTTTTT. It codes for CASSGLAATNEKLFF.

This chain uses TRBV23-1 with TRBJ2-7, with 9 nucleotides matching TRBD1. TRBV23-1 is an ORF, with its function uncertain. The trim removed 4 bases at V and 6 bases at J, leaving 7 bases unmatched. This CDR3 region has 14 residues. The CDR3 DNA reads TGCGCCAGCAGTCTCCCGGGACAGGGATTCGAGCAGTACTTC. Its translation: CASSLPGQGFEQYF.

This clone was seen only a few times. One end of the junction varies from germline; a read error may be responsible. The chain couples TRBV30 to TRBJ2-1; the match to TRBD2 covers 7 bases. This CDR3 is built from 15 residues. Germline assignment: CDR1 GTSNPN and CDR2 SVGIG (reference sequence). The CDR3 loop is CAWSVLGLGVGEQFF. CDR3 nucleotides: TGTGCCTGGAGTGTACTAGGACTAGGGGTAGGTGAGCAATTCTTC.

The rearrangement uses TRBV5-6 and TRBJ1-5; 10 bases fit TRBD1. The CDR3 is 16 amino acids. The germline V gene has CDR1 SGHDT and CDR2 YYEEEE. After removal of 1 base from V and 4 bases from J, the junction contained 5 bases not matched to a gene. This CDR3 is CASSLQGTGVNQPQHF. In DNA form, the CDR3 reads TGTGCCAGCAGCTTGCAAGGGACAGGGGTGAATCAGCCCCAGCATTTT.

This sequence joins TRBV11-2 and TRBJ2-2, with 9 bases aligning to TRBD1. The CDR3 runs 14 residues. Trimming at V came to 4 bases and at J to 7 bases, leaving 4 bases not matched to a gene. CDR1 SGHAT and CDR2 FQNNGV come from the germline V gene. In DNA form, the CDR3 reads TGTGCCAGCAGCTGGACAGGGGTTGGCGGGGAGCTGTTTTTT. Amino acid sequence: CASSWTGVGGELFF.

The CDR3 sequence: CASSLTSRVDTGELFF. The CDR3 DNA reads TGCGCCAGCAGCTTGACGTCGAGGGTAGACACCGGGGAGCTGTTTTTT. This chain connects TRBV5-1 to TRBJ2-2, with D perhaps matching TRBD2 (5 bases). Deletions cut 1 base from V and 3 bases from J, with 13 bases between. Germline V gives CDR1 SGHRS, CDR2 YFSETQ. The CDR3 has 16 amino acids.

V gene TRBV7-2 combines with J gene TRBJ2-3; tentative D call: TRBD2 (5 bases). The CDR3 runs 14 residues. Deletions cut 0 bases from V and 5 bases from J, with 9 bases between. Germline V CDR1 and CDR2: SGHTA, FQGNSA. The CDR3 sequence: CASSLAGAGDTQYF. CDR3 in DNA: TGTGCCAGCAGCTTAGCGGGAGCAGGAGATACGCAGTATTTT.

The chain recombines TRBV9 with TRBJ1-1; D might be TRBD1 (5 bases). The CDR3 covers 13 residues. From germline, CDR1 is SGDLS and CDR2 YYNGEE. Trimming pared 7 bases from V and 0 bases from J, leaving 10 bases between. The CDR3 bases are TGTGCCAGCGGCGGGGGGATGAACACTGAAGCTTTCTTT. It codes for CASGGGMNTEAFF.

The V call is TRBV4-3, the J call TRBJ2-2; TRBD2 is a possible D gene (5 bases). From germline, CDR1 is LGHNA and CDR2 YSLEER. The V end lost 0 bases, the J end lost 4 bases, and 6 bases lay between the germline ends. This CDR3 spans 14 amino acids. The CDR3 reads CASSQETITGELFF. The CDR3 region has the DNA TGCGCCAGCAGCCAAGAGACTATCACCGGGGAGCTGTTTTTT.

This clone was counted a single time. The CDR3 nucleotides are TGTGCCAGCAGTGGGCGACAGAGCACAGATACGCAGTATTTT. Its translation: CASSGRQSTDTQYF. This chain joins TRBV2 and TRBJ2-3; possible D gene TRBD1, 5 bases. Germline V CDR1 and CDR2: SNHLY, FYNNEI. The CDR3 has 14 amino acids. V was clipped by 4 bases and J by 0 bases, with 8 bases between them.